The 3 T cell receptor beta chains listed next were all sequenced from one sample in a study of blood T cell repertoires in COVID-19. Assay: immunoSEQ multiplex PCR; the TCRdb copy retains only in-frame clones and omits some. The sample carries under 15,000 clones, around 78% recorded once. Sequenced material: peripheral blood. Receptors were obtained from a human donor in a cohort sampled during active COVID-19.

The rearrangement uses TRBV5-4 and TRBJ1-2, with 7 bases matching TRBD1. Germline V CDR1 and CDR2: SGHNT, YYREEE (reference sequence). The CDR3 is 14 residues long. V shed 4 bases, J shed 3 bases, and the junction held 6 bases outside the gene matches. The CDR3 DNA follows: TGTGCCAGCAGCCCGGAACAGGGGTACTATGGCTACACCTTC. Translation gives CASSPEQGYYGYTF.

The chain is built from TRBV7-8 and TRBJ2-7; 10 positions agree with TRBD1. Trimming cost V 3 bases and J 7 bases; bases outside gene matches: 3. CDR3 size: 13 residues. Germline V CDR1 and CDR2: SGHVS, FQNEAQ. CDR3 protein: CASSLDRGMEQYF. DNA for the CDR3: TGTGCCAGCAGCTTGGACAGGGGGATGGAGCAGTACTTC.

The chain has TRBV9 and TRBJ2-7; TRBD2 might be the D (6 bases). CDR3 size: 14 residues. Germline V gene data show CDR1 as SGDLS and CDR2 as YYNGEE. V lost 0 bases and J lost 13, with 20 bases in between. Here the CDR3 DNA reads TGTGCCAGCAGCGTAGCCCCGGTCAGGGACTTACTATACTTC. It translates to CASSVAPVRDLLYF.